The text below deals with one T cell receptor beta chain. Its matching antigen is unknown. The CDR3 spans 14 residues. Germline values: CDR1 SGHDT, CDR2 YYEEEE. V lost 0 bases and J 7 bases, leaving 13 bases between the germline ends. These data are taken from a study of cytomegalovirus exposure and HLA in healthy donors. Each donor was nominally healthy when sampled (though unrecorded immune exposures were likely). Study-wide findings and caveats: An analysis done earlier found most TCR beta V segments productive about 87% or about 30% of the time. Available immune exposure information covered CMV serostatus only.

In the PCR, 60 Vbeta and 13 Jbeta primers were used. Assay: immunoSEQ multiplex PCR; the TCRdb copy retains only in-frame clones and omits some. The sample consists of about 160,000 clones, over 60% of them appearing once. The V gene is TRBV5-6, the J gene TRBJ1-2; D is undetermined. Source material: PBMCs. This receptor was taken from a man between 40 and 49 years old in good health and CMV-seropositive. In nucleotides, the CDR3 is TGTGCCAGCAGCTTGGCCGGGAGGACGGGTGGCTACACCTTC. As protein: CASSLAGRTGGYTF.